This TCR beta chain is from a study of blood T cell repertoires in COVID-19. Whole-study context: Samples of COVID-19 (acute and convalescent) were obtained from the United States, Italy and Spain.

Only in-frame clones appear in the TCRdb table, and some are missing; sequencing was by immunoSEQ multiplex PCR. The sample consists of some 150,000 clones, approximately 90% of them appearing once. Sequencing was performed on PBMCs or T cells enriched from blood (not recorded which). The source is a woman aged 25 to 39 with acute COVID-19.

Written as DNA, the CDR3 is TGTGCCAGCAGCCCCCCTATTAGCGCCACCACAGATACGCAGTATTTT. Translating gives CASSPPISATTDTQYF. This chain joins TRBV5-8 and TRBJ2-3; D may be TRBD2 (5 bases). Trimming took 4 bases from V and 2 from J, leaving 17 bases between them. Germline V lookup: CDR1 SGHTS, CDR2 YDEGEE. The CDR3 covers 16 residues.